One and the same sample provided the 23 T cell receptor beta chains below, sequenced in a study of cytomegalovirus exposure and HLA in healthy donors. PCR employed 60 Vbeta and 13 Jbeta primers. The protocol was immunoSEQ multiplex PCR, while the TCRdb copy is restricted to in-frame clones and leaves out a portion. Of 140,000 to 150,000 clones listed, approximately 78% are singletons. Specimen: PBMCs. All receptors derive from a female donor in good health and CMV-seronegative.

The CDR3 nucleotides are TGTGCCAGCAGCTACTCCCTAGCGGCCCTCGGAGATACGCAGTATTTT. The encoded protein is CASSYSLAALGDTQYF. J is TRBJ2-3 and V is TRBV9; TRBD2 agrees at 7 bases. The CDR3 covers 16 residues. J gave up 5 bases and V 4 bases, and 13 bases lay outside the gene matches. Per the germline V gene, CDR1 is SGDLS and CDR2 is YYNGEE.

The chain is built from TRBV2 and TRBJ2-1; TRBD1 aligns across 7 bases. V shed 7 bases and J 9 bases; nucleotides not matched to a gene: 18. CDR3 length: 16 residues. Germline values: CDR1 SNHLY, CDR2 FYNNEI. The CDR3 is CASKIRNFRGLSEQFF. The DNA of the CDR3 is TGTGCCAGCAAGATCAGAAATTTCAGGGGGTTAAGTGAGCAGTTCTTC.

This clone was recorded once. The chain links TRBV28 to TRBJ2-7, with D possibly being TRBD1 (6 bases). Trimming pared 2 bases from V and 4 bases from J, leaving 21 bases between. The length of the CDR3 is 17 residues. The germline gives CDR1 MDHEN, CDR2 SYDVKM. CDR3 region: CASSLPRLKGDRYEQYF. In nucleotides, the CDR3 is TGTGCCAGCAGTTTACCCCGCCTAAAGGGGGACCGTTACGAGCAGTACTTC.

V and J are TRBV14 and TRBJ2-2; TRBD1 aligns across 10 bases. The germline V gene encodes CDR1 SGHDN and CDR2 FVKESK. The CDR3 consists of 16 residues. The V gene end was trimmed by 4 bases and the J gene end by 5 bases; junction bases not matched to a gene: 7. CDR3 coding DNA: TGTGCCAGCAGCCTGACAGGGGGCATGTTGACCGGGGAGCTGTTTTTT. It translates to CASSLTGGMLTGELFF.

The chain combines TRBV6-1 with TRBJ2-7; TRBD2 agrees at 11 bases. In germline, CDR1 is MNHNS, CDR2 SASEGT. Trimming cost V 5 bases and J 2 bases; bases outside gene matches: 5. The CDR3 consists of 15 residues. DNA of the CDR3: TGTGCCAGCAGTCAGGGACTAGCGGATACCTACGAGCAGTACTTC. This sequence encodes CASSQGLADTYEQYF.

This chain uses TRBV7-8 with TRBJ1-2; no reliable D call. This CDR3 region has 14 residues. V was pared by 5 bases and J by 1 base, with 11 bases between. The germline gives CDR1 SGHVS, CDR2 FQNEAQ. The CDR3 sequence: CASSNDWSNYGYTF. The CDR3 coding sequence is TGTGCCAGCAGCAATGACTGGAGTAACTATGGCTACACCTTC.

J is TRBJ2-5 and V is TRBV13, with 8 bases fitting TRBD2. The end of the DNA is better explained by TRBJ2-7, so the J call may be wrong. Per germline, CDR1 PRHDT and CDR2 FYEKMQ (reference sequence). The CDR3 runs to 16 residues. The CDR3: CASSPAGGDWVYEQYF. CDR3 DNA sequence: TGTGCCAGCAGCCCAGCCGGGGGGGATTGGGTCTACGAGCAGTACTTC.

The rearrangement joins TRBV9 to TRBJ2-5; 7 nucleotides align to TRBD2. After removal of 0 bases from V and 3 bases from J, the junction contained 11 bases not matched to a gene. The germline gives CDR1 SGDLS, CDR2 YYNGEE. The CDR3 extends over 17 amino acids. The CDR3 DNA reads TGTGCCAGCAGCGTAGGCGGGGGACGGGACGGGGAAGAGACCCAGTACTTC. Protein sequence: CASSVGGGRDGEETQYF.

V usage is TRBV6-5 and J usage is TRBJ2-7; TRBD2 matches 9 bases. Germline CDR1 and CDR2: MNHEY and SVGAGI. The CDR3 covers 14 residues. Trimming cost V 6 bases and J 9 bases; bases outside gene matches: 12. The DNA of the CDR3 is TGTGCCAGCAGGGACTGGGCGGGAGGGCCGGGGCAGTACTTC. This codes for CASRDWAGGPGQYF.

The chain joins TRBV7-6 to TRBJ1-1; no reliable D call. This CDR3 is 17 amino acids long. Trimming stripped 1 base from V and 2 bases from J, with 17 bases between. Germline assignment: CDR1 SGHVS and CDR2 FNYEAQ. DNA of the CDR3: TGTGCCAGCAGCTTAGAAACGCTCCAGGCCCCAAACACTGAAGCTTTCTTT. Amino acids: CASSLETLQAPNTEAFF.

The rearrangement uses TRBV18 and TRBJ2-5; D uncertain. The V gene's germline CDR1 is KGHSH and CDR2 LQKENI. The CDR3 is made up of 13 amino acids. The ends were cut back, 3 bases at V and 5 bases at J, with 10 bases in the middle. In DNA, the CDR3 is TGTGCCAGCTCACCCGACCCCGGGGAGACCCAGTACTTC. It specifies CASSPDPGETQYF.

This chain links TRBV5-1 with TRBJ2-2, with D possibly matching TRBD1 (6 bases). The V end was cut by 4 bases, the J end by 4 bases, with 14 bases between. Germline CDR1 and CDR2: SGHRS and YFSETQ. The CDR3 is 15 residues long. The CDR3 loop is CASSPGHQITGELFF. CDR3 nucleotide sequence: TGCGCCAGCAGCCCGGGACACCAAATCACCGGGGAGCTGTTTTTT.

This chain links TRBV7-6 with TRBJ2-5; 8 nucleotides match TRBD1. The CDR3 totals 14 residues. V shed 1 base, J shed 2 bases, and the junction held 0 bases outside the gene matches. Germline lookup yields CDR1 SGHVS and CDR2 FNYEAQ. CDR3 DNA sequence: TGTGCCAGCAGCTTAGGGACAGGGCAAGAGACCCAGTACTTC. The encoded protein is CASSLGTGQETQYF.

This chain joins TRBV5-1 and TRBJ2-3, with 8 positions matching TRBD2. Germline trimming cut 0 bases from V and 4 bases from J; bases unmatched to any gene: 4. Germline V gene lookup returns CDR1 SGHRS and CDR2 YFSETQ. This CDR3 is 15 amino acids long. CDR3 loop: CASSLAQRGSDTQYF. The CDR3 nucleotides are TGCGCCAGCAGCTTGGCTCAGCGGGGGTCAGATACGCAGTATTTT.

Only a few counts were recorded for this clone. This rearrangement joins TRBV4-1 to TRBJ2-7, with TRBD1 identical over 8 bases. The length of the CDR3 is 13 residues. The V gene end was trimmed by 4 bases and the J gene end by 6 bases; junction bases not matched to a gene: 5. Germline loops: CDR1 MGHRA, CDR2 YSYEKL. The CDR3 spells CASSPITGGEQYF. CDR3 bases: TGCGCCAGCAGCCCGATTACAGGGGGCGAGCAGTACTTC.

The chain combines TRBV11-2 with TRBJ1-2, with unresolved D. CDR3 size: 13 residues. Germline CDR1 reads SGHAT; CDR2 reads FQNNGV. The V end was cut by 2 bases, the J end by 4 bases, with 8 bases between. Here the CDR3 DNA reads TGTGCCAGCAGCTTACTCAGTTCCTATGGCTACACCTTC. Translating gives CASSLLSSYGYTF. Full variable domain (outside the CDR3, taken from reference TRBV11-2 and TRBJ1-2): EAGVAQSPRYKIIEKRQSVAFWCNPISGHATLYWYQQILGQGPKLLIQFQNNGVVDDSQLPKDRFSAERLKGVDSTLKIQPAKLEDSAVYLCASSLLSSYGYTFGSGTRLTVV.

The gene calls are TRBV6-5 and TRBJ2-3; 9 nucleotides match TRBD2. This CDR3 is built from 16 residues. In germline, CDR1 is MNHEY, CDR2 SVGAGI. V lost 2 bases, J lost 2 bases, and 5 bases stayed unmatched. The CDR3 DNA follows: TGTGCCAGCAGTTACGGATCTAGCGGGGCCACAGATACGCAGTATTTT. Its protein is CASSYGSSGATDTQYF.

The chain joins TRBV27 to TRBJ2-5, with TRBD2 identical over 9 bases. This CDR3 contains 19 residues. CDR1 is MNHEY and CDR2 is SMNVEV in the germline V gene (reference sequence). J gave up 2 bases and V 0 bases, and 13 bases lay outside the gene matches. CDR3 in DNA: TGTGCCAGCAGTTTATCATACCCGGGGCTAGCGGGGATTCAAGAGACCCAGTACTTC. Translating gives CASSLSYPGLAGIQETQYF.

This clone was seen only a few times. V gene TRBV6-5 combines with J gene TRBJ2-7, with TRBD2 identical over 7 bases. There are 13 residues in the CDR3. In germline, CDR1 is MNHEY, CDR2 SVGAGI. Trimming removed 5 bases from V and 3 bases from J; junction bases left unmatched: 4. The CDR3 DNA follows: TGTGCCAGCAGTAGGGAGGGCCTCTACGAGCAGTACTTC. Translation gives CASSREGLYEQYF.

The chain links TRBV19 to TRBJ2-1, with D perhaps TRBD1 (6 bases). Trimming removed 5 bases at V and 0 bases at J, with 14 bases between. CDR1 is LNHDA, CDR2 SQIVND, per germline (reference sequence). CDR3 size: 16 residues. The CDR3 spells CASSVIQGSSYNEQFF. CDR3 nucleotides: TGTGCCAGTAGTGTCATACAGGGTAGCTCCTACAATGAGCAGTTCTTC.

The chain couples TRBV19 to TRBJ2-4; the D gene is possibly TRBD2 (6 bases). This CDR3 has 16 amino acids. Germline V gene lookup returns CDR1 LNHDA and CDR2 SQIVND (reference sequence). V dropped 5 bases and J dropped 10 bases, with 24 bases sitting between them. CDR3 DNA: TGTGCCAGTAGTCCCGTGGGGCTAGCGAGAGTGGGGATTCAGTACTTC. It encodes CASSPVGLARVGIQYF.

This clone was found a few times. This sequence joins TRBV14 and TRBJ1-2, with D possibly being TRBD1 (5 bases). The CDR3 loop spans 15 amino acids. Per germline, CDR1 SGHDN and CDR2 FVKESK. Trimming cost V 4 bases and J 8 bases, with 20 bases left between them. The CDR3 DNA is TGTGCCAGCAGCCCAACATCAGGTTCCCGGGGGGGCTACACCTTC. It translates to CASSPTSGSRGGYTF.

This clone was recorded a few times. V is TRBV5-6 and J is TRBJ1-1; TRBD1 aligns across 8 bases. This CDR3 region has 14 residues. CDR1 SGHDT and CDR2 YYEEEE come from the germline V gene. Trimming cost V 3 bases and J 4 bases; bases outside gene matches: 5. Here the CDR3 reads CASSSYRGSTEAFF. CDR3 nucleotide sequence: TGTGCCAGCAGCTCCTACAGGGGGTCCACTGAAGCTTTCTTT.